This T cell receptor (beta chain) was documented in a study of PD-L1 blockade in urothelial cancer. Some clones are missing from TCRdb's copy, which holds only in-frame ones; the method was immunoSEQ multiplex PCR. This sample carries 100,000 or so clones, roughly 88% of them seen once, and the ten largest clones take about 2.3%. Germline loops: CDR1 LNHDA, CDR2 SQIVND (reference sequence). This CDR3 region has 14 residues. Trimming took off 4 bases at V and 5 bases at J, with 14 bases between the two ends. The V gene is TRBV19, the J gene TRBJ1-1, with D possibly matching TRBD1 (5 bases). This clonotype originated in a middle-aged man with urothelial cancer. The material sequenced was PBMCs, taken around atezolizumab (anti-PD-L1) treatment. The CDR3 DNA sequence: TGTGCCAGTAGTACAGGGCAGGAACGGACTGAAGCTTTCTTT. As protein: CASSTGQERTEAFF.